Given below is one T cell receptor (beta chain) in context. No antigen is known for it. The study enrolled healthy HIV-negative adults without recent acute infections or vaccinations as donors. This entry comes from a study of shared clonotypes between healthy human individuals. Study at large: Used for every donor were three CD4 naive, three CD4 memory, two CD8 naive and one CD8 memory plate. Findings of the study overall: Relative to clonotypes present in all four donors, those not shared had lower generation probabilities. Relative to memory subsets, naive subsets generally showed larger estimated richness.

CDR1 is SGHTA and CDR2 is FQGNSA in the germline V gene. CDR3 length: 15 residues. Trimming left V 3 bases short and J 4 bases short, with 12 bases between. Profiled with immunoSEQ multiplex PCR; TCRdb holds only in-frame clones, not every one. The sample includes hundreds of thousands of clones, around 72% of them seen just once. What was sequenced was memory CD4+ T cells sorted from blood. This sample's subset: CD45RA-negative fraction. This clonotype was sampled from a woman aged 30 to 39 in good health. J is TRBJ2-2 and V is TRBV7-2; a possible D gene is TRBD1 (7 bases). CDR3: CASSFGGGPTGELFF. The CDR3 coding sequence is TGTGCCAGCAGCTTTGGAGGGGGCCCCACCGGGGAGCTGTTTTTT.